Below are 21 T cell receptor beta chains sequenced from a single sample in a study of beta chain features in type 1 diabetes. Overall study results and limits: When Type 1 diabetes patients were examined, their TCRB CDR3s proved moderately but significantly shorter in all four CD4+ subsets.

Every isolated RNA sample was fully reverse transcribed, so sequencing captured expressed TCRB transcripts. TCRdb's copy holds only in-frame clones and misses some; the assay was immunoSEQ multiplex PCR. Among about 250,000 clones listed, approximately 10% were seen once. For these TCRs, the target antigens are not known. Source material: naive CD4+ T cells from blood. Every receptor here comes from a man aged 25-45 years with type 1 diabetes.

The V and J genes are TRBV5-5 and TRBJ1-2; the D gene is possibly TRBD1 (5 bases). CDR3 length: 13 residues. Trimming removed 0 bases from V and 8 bases from J, with 11 bases in between. Germline V gene lookup returns CDR1 SGHKS and CDR2 YYEKEE (reference sequence). The DNA for the CDR3 is TGTGCCAGCAGCTTGGGCCCAGGGAACGGCTACACCTTC. It is translated as CASSLGPGNGYTF. The full variable domain, rest sourced from reference TRBV5-5 and TRBJ1-2, is DAGVTQSPTHLIKTRGQQVTLRCSPISGHKSVSWYQQVLGQGPQFIFQYYEKEERGRGNFPDRFSARQFPNYSSELNVNALLLGDSALYLCASSLGPGNGYTFGSGTRLTVV.

This chain connects TRBV5-4 to TRBJ2-1; 7 bases match TRBD2. Germline V CDR1 and CDR2: SGHNT, YYREEE (reference sequence). CDR3 length equals 15 residues. V dropped 4 bases and J dropped 3; count of bases not matched to a gene: 7. CDR3 DNA: TGTGCCAGCAGCCCGGGAGTAGCGGGCTACAATGAGCAGTTCTTC. This gives the protein CASSPGVAGYNEQFF.

Only a few counts were recorded for this clone. The chain recombines TRBV30 with TRBJ1-5; possible D gene TRBD1, 6 bases. Germline-derived CDR1 and CDR2 are GTSNPN and SVGIG (reference sequence). The CDR3 runs 15 residues. V was cut by 1 base and J by 4 bases, with 14 bases left in between. The CDR3 DNA sequence: TGTGCCTGGAGTGAGGGGGGGGCGCGTAATCAGCCCCAGCATTTT. This sequence encodes CAWSEGGARNQPQHF.

This clone has a handful of counts. V usage is TRBV30 and J usage is TRBJ2-3; 10 bases align to TRBD2. CDR1 GTSNPN and CDR2 SVGIG come from the germline V gene (reference sequence). The V segment lost 8 bases and the J segment 1 base; nucleotides outside the gene matches: 12. The length of the CDR3 is 16 residues. The CDR3 DNA reads TGTGCCGGGGAGCGGGGGGGGTCGACGCGCACAGATACGCAGTATTTT. Its protein product is CAGERGGSTRTDTQYF.

With respect to this clone: The same CDR3 can be traced to other DNA sequences in this sample. This rearrangement joins TRBV5-1 to TRBJ2-3; the D is unclear. The CDR3 covers 14 residues. Germline assignment: CDR1 SGHRS and CDR2 YFSETQ. V gave up 0 bases and J gave up 2 bases, with 7 bases separating them. The CDR3 sequence is CASSLGGLTDTQYF. The CDR3 region has the DNA TGCGCCAGCAGCTTGGGCGGTCTCACAGATACGCAGTATTTT.

V is TRBV27 and J is TRBJ1-3; D might be TRBD1 (6 bases). The V and J ends lost 6 bases and 4 bases respectively, with 13 bases between them. Germline V gives CDR1 MNHEY, CDR2 SMNVEV (reference sequence). This CDR3 comprises 14 residues. The CDR3 DNA is TGTGCCAGCAGCCAACCGGGGGGCGGAAACACCATATATTTT. Protein product: CASSQPGGGNTIYF.

A few counts support this clone. The chain links TRBV4-2 to TRBJ1-6; 7 bases fit TRBD1. Trimming cost V 0 bases and J 8 bases; bases outside gene matches: 4. This CDR3 comprises 15 residues. Germline V CDR1 and CDR2: LGHNA, YNFKEQ. The CDR3 spells CASSQDWDSDSPLHF. CDR3 nucleotides: TGTGCCAGCAGCCAAGATTGGGACAGCGATTCACCCCTCCACTTT.

This clone has more than one count but fewer than ten. The chain carries TRBV9 and TRBJ1-6, with D tentatively TRBD1 (6 bases). CDR1 and CDR2 from the germline V gene are SGDLS and YYNGEE. The CDR3 length is 14 residues. V was trimmed by 0 bases and J by 10 bases, leaving 11 bases between them. CDR3 sequence reads: CASSVEGGNSPLHF. CDR3 DNA: TGTGCCAGCAGCGTAGAGGGGGGGAACTCACCCCTCCACTTT. The full variable domain, in which reference TRBV9 and TRBJ1-6 provide the parts outside the CDR3, is DSGVTQTPKHLITATGQRVTLRCSPRSGDLSVYWYQQSLDQGLQFLIQYYNGEERAKGNILERFSAQQFPDLHSELNLSSLELGDSALYFCASSVEGGNSPLHFGNGTRLTVT.

This clone was seen only a few times. The chain joins TRBV29-1 to TRBJ2-1, with 9 bases that match TRBD2. CDR3 length: 15 residues. The V and J ends lost 4 bases and 3 bases, in that order; junction bases with no gene match: 7. The germline CDR1 and CDR2 sequences are SQVTM and ANQGSEA. The CDR3 region has the DNA TGCAGCGTTGGCCTAAGAGCGGGGGGCTACAATGAGCAGTTCTTC. This translates into CSVGLRAGGYNEQFF.

V is TRBV27 and J is TRBJ1-1; D might be TRBD1 (5 bases). CDR3 length equals 17 residues. The V gene's germline CDR1 is MNHEY and CDR2 SMNVEV (reference sequence). Trimming pared 0 bases from V and 1 base from J, leaving 15 bases between. CDR3 nucleotides: TGTGCCAGCAGTTTATCGGCGAAGGGGTGGGAGAACACTGAAGCTTTCTTT. Translating gives CASSLSAKGWENTEAFF.

The chain carries TRBV6-5 and TRBJ2-1, with 8 bases fitting TRBD2. Germline V gives CDR1 MNHEY, CDR2 SVGAGI. The CDR3 sequence is 15 residues long. J gave up 0 bases and V 5 bases, and 3 bases lay outside the gene matches. CDR3 DNA sequence: TGTGCCAGCAGTCCAGCGGGGGACTCCTACAATGAGCAGTTCTTC. Encoded protein: CASSPAGDSYNEQFF.

The chain couples TRBV18 to TRBJ2-5; D unresolved. The V end was cut by 3 bases, the J end by 2 bases, with 4 bases between. CDR1 is KGHSH and CDR2 is LQKENI in the germline V gene. This CDR3 has 12 amino acids. CDR3 DNA: TGTGCCAGCTCACCCCCTCAAGAGACCCAGTACTTC. Protein product: CASSPPQETQYF. Together with reference TRBV18 and TRBJ2-5, the CDR3 gives the full variable domain: NAGVMQNPRHLVRRRGQEARLRCSPMKGHSHVYWYRQLPEEGLKFMVYLQKENIIDESGMPKERFSAEFPKEGPSILRIQQVVRGDSAAYFCASSPPQETQYFGPGTRLLVL.

A few counts support this clone. The chain links TRBV5-6 to TRBJ1-4; 8 nucleotides line up with TRBD1. From germline, CDR1 is SGHDT and CDR2 YYEEEE. The CDR3 has 19 amino acids. J gave up 1 base and V 3 bases, and 14 bases lay outside the gene matches. This CDR3 is CASSYFSQGQARTNEKLFF. CDR3 bases: TGTGCCAGCAGCTACTTTTCTCAGGGACAGGCCCGAACTAATGAAAAACTGTTTTTT.

The chain recombines TRBV14 with TRBJ1-1, with 7 positions matching TRBD1. CDR3 length equals 14 residues. Trimming took 5 bases from V and 2 from J; bases not matched to a gene: 5. Germline values: CDR1 SGHDN, CDR2 FVKESK. CDR3 nucleotide sequence: TGTGCCAGCAGCGACCGGGACAGAAACACTGAAGCTTTCTTT. It yields the protein CASSDRDRNTEAFF.

The V call is TRBV29-1, the J call TRBJ2-2, with D possibly TRBD2 on 6 matching bases. The CDR3 spans 12 residues. Trimming shortened V by 6 bases and J by 6 bases, and 11 bases separated the two germline ends. The germline gives CDR1 SQVTM, CDR2 ANQGSEA. The CDR3 nucleotides read TGCAGCGTCCCCGGAGGGGCCGGGGAGCTGTTTTTT. Amino acid sequence: CSVPGGAGELFF.

This clone was seen more than once but under ten times. This chain links TRBV6-1 with TRBJ2-3, with 9 bases that match TRBD1. This CDR3 has 15 residues. V shed 6 bases, J shed 2 bases, and the junction held 6 bases outside the gene matches. Germline V gene lookup returns CDR1 MNHNS and CDR2 SASEGT. CDR3 amino acids: CASRGTGFPTDTQYF. In DNA, the CDR3 is TGTGCCAGCAGAGGGACAGGGTTTCCCACAGATACGCAGTATTTT.

The rearrangement links TRBV27 to TRBJ1-1; 9 nucleotides line up with TRBD1. The CDR3 spans 14 residues. Germline CDR1 MNHEY, CDR2 SMNVEV (reference sequence). Losses at the gene ends were 7 bases for V and 8 bases for J; bases not matched to a gene: 11. The DNA of the CDR3 is TGTGCCAGCACTCCCACGTACAGGGGGCCAGAAGCTTTCTTT. It translates to CASTPTYRGPEAFF.

The rearrangement joins TRBV15 to TRBJ2-7, with D possibly matching TRBD1 (6 bases). Trimming removed 3 bases at V and 4 bases at J, with 10 bases between. CDR1 and CDR2 from the germline V gene are LNHNV and YYDKDF (reference sequence). The CDR3 runs to 13 residues. In nucleotides, the CDR3 is TGTGCCACCAGCAGGGATACAGGGTACGAGCAGTACTTC. Its translation: CATSRDTGYEQYF.

J is TRBJ1-1 and V is TRBV25-1, with D perhaps matching TRBD1 (5 bases). The germline CDR1 and CDR2 sequences are MGHDK and SYGVNS. The CDR3 sequence is 12 residues long. Trimming cost V 8 bases and J 5 bases, with 12 bases left between them. The CDR3 coding sequence is TGTGCCAGCGGATGGGGGGAAACTGAAGCTTTCTTT. Protein sequence: CASGWGETEAFF.

The V call is TRBV18, the J call TRBJ1-2, with D perhaps TRBD1 (5 bases). This CDR3 spans 14 amino acids. The germline V and J ends were trimmed by 3 bases and 2 bases, with 10 bases remaining between them. Germline assignment: CDR1 KGHSH and CDR2 LQKENI. This CDR3 is CASSPTGLNYGYTF. DNA for the CDR3: TGTGCCAGCTCACCTACAGGACTAAACTATGGCTACACCTTC.

This clone was observed a handful of times. The chain recombines TRBV28 with TRBJ2-1; 7 bases line up with TRBD1. Germline CDR1 reads MDHEN; CDR2 reads SYDVKM. J lost 4 bases, V lost 5 bases, and 8 bases had no gene match. This CDR3 region has 15 residues. The CDR3 reads CASSRLGQEYNEQFF. Here the CDR3 DNA reads TGTGCCAGCAGTCGACTCGGACAGGAGTACAATGAGCAGTTCTTC.